A selection of T cell receptor beta chains follows, all from one sample in a study of T-cell reconstitution after alpha-beta-depleted transplantation in children. TCRdb processed the PCR reads anew with MiXCR; each CDR3 protein has one entry. The sample shows a few hundred thousand distinct CDR3 sequences, over 25% of them seen only once. Material: PBMCs, obtained before TCRalphabeta/CD19-depleted stem cell transplant. These receptors were taken from a boy under two years old with Wiskott-Aldrich syndrome, due to receive a stem cell transplant. The CDR3 runs from the conserved cysteine through the conserved F or W. A D gene is named only where the DNA matches it firmly. The listing skips clone size in some rows; elsewhere it reads once, few, many or a size class.

once	TRBJ2-7	TRBV12-3/TRBV12-4	-	CASSLRTPASYEQYF	TGTGCCAGCAGTTTGAGGACACCAGCCTCCTACGAGCAGTACTTC
few	TRBJ2-5	TRBV7-8	-	CASSSGLAGKETQYF	TGTGCCAGCAGCTCGGGCTTGGCGGGCAAAGAGACCCAGTACTTC
-	TRBJ2-5	TRBV5-1	-	CASSLGQVILRETQYF	TGCGCCAGCAGCTTGGGCCAGGTGATACTGCGAGAGACCCAGTACTTC
-	TRBJ1-1	TRBV5-1	-	CASSLDSSNTEAFF	TGCGCCAGCAGCCTGGACAGCTCCAACACTGAAGCTTTCTTT
-	TRBJ2-5	TRBV5-1	-	CASSLNPSAQETQYF	TGCGCCAGCAGTTTGAATCCTAGCGCCCAAGAGACCCAGTACTTC
-	TRBJ1-1	TRBV5-5	-	CASSARGMNTEAFF	TGTGCCAGCAGCGCCCGGGGAATGAACACTGAAGCTTTCTTT
-	TRBJ1-2	TRBV29-1	-	CSVYQGRGYTF	TGCAGCGTTTACCAGGGGAGAGGCTACACCTTC
-	TRBJ2-7	TRBV20-1	TRBD1	CSAKSLGQGLPFSYEQYF	TGCAGTGCTAAATCCTTGGGACAGGGGCTTCCTTTTTCCTACGAGCAGTACTTC
-	TRBJ2-1	TRBV5-1	-	CASSLGASANNEQFF	TGCGCCAGCAGCTTGGGCGCTAGCGCCAACAATGAGCAGTTCTTC
-	TRBJ2-7	TRBV5-1	-	CASSNPGLYEQYF	TGCGCCAGCAGCAACCCCGGACTCTACGAGCAGTACTTC
-	TRBJ1-5	TRBV6-5	-	CASSFRVATTSNQPQHF	TGTGCCAGCAGTTTCCGCGTCGCAACTACTAGCAATCAGCCCCAGCATTTT
-	TRBJ1-2	TRBV12-3/TRBV12-4	-	CASSPPPKGGVYGYTF	TGTGCCAGCAGTCCCCCCCCCAAGGGCGGAGTCTATGGCTACACCTTC
few	TRBJ2-6	TRBV12-3/TRBV12-4	-	CASTPSANVLTF	TGTGCCAGCACCCCGTCGGCCAACGTCCTGACTTTC
few	TRBJ2-7	TRBV20-1	TRBD2	CSARDWGGDEQYF	TGCAGTGCTAGAGATTGGGGGGGTGACGAGCAGTACTTC
-	TRBJ1-2	TRBV24-1	-	CATSESTGNGYTF	TGTGCCACCAGTGAATCAACAGGGAATGGCTACACCTTC
-	TRBJ2-7	TRBV12-3/TRBV12-4	-	CASSLAGVGDEQYF	TGTGCCAGCAGTTTAGCGGGGGTGGGGGACGAGCAGTACTTC
few	TRBJ2-7	TRBV7-9	-	CASSLGGVVREQYF	TGTGCCAGCAGCTTAGGGGGGGTAGTACGCGAGCAGTACTTC
-	TRBJ2-7	TRBV28	TRBD2	CASSFRGRAVEQYF	TGTGCCAGCAGTTTTCGAGGGAGGGCCGTTGAGCAGTACTTC
-	TRBJ2-3	TRBV10-3	TRBD1	CATGTGTDTQYF	TGTGCCACCGGGACAGGTACAGATACGCAGTATTTT
-	TRBJ2-1	TRBV10-3	TRBD1	CAISHTTPGQGALEQFF	TGTGCCATCAGCCACACCACACCGGGACAGGGGGCGCTTGAGCAGTTCTTC
few	TRBJ2-1	TRBV10-3	TRBD2	CAISVSREGEQFF	TGTGCCATCAGTGTGTCGCGGGAGGGTGAGCAGTTCTTC
-	TRBJ2-7	TRBV5-1	TRBD1	CASSLAGQGPISEQYF	TGCGCCAGCAGCTTGGCCGGACAGGGGCCGATCTCCGAGCAGTACTTC
few	TRBJ1-2	TRBV7-9	TRBD1	CASSLPIFYEGARGYTF	TGTGCCAGCAGCTTACCAATCTTCTATGAGGGGGCGCGTGGCTACACCTTC
-	TRBJ1-3	TRBV20-1	TRBD1	CSATTRNGQGGNTIYF	TGCAGTGCTACAACGAGAAATGGACAGGGGGGAAACACCATATATTTT
many	TRBJ2-1	TRBV28	-	CASSPRTPYNEQFF	TGTGCCAGCAGTCCCAGGACCCCCTACAATGAGCAGTTCTTC
few	TRBJ1-3	TRBV2	-	CASSETGPSSGNTIYF	TGTGCCAGCAGCGAGACAGGACCTAGCTCTGGAAACACCATATATTTT
-	TRBJ2-7	TRBV5-1	TRBD1	CASSRTRDRNPHEQYF	TGCGCCAGCAGCCGGACCCGGGACAGAAATCCCCACGAGCAGTACTTC